This T cell receptor beta chain was captured in a study of vaccination effects on CD4 cells after COVID-19. Study-wide context: Participants completed two doses of the BNT162b2 or mRNA-1273 vaccine.

Ahead of sequencing, the ViraFEST assay grew antigen-specific CD4+ T cells using viral peptide pools. Scientists isolated CD4+ T cells after a roughly ten-day culture period ended. The study found no prior SARS-CoV-2 infection in the vaccine recipients, who tested negative for nucleocapsid antibodies. Cultures received IL-2 medium that replaced half the medium on days 3 and 7. The CDR3 is 13 residues long. Deletions cut 0 bases from V and 7 bases from J, with 6 bases between. Germline CDR1 SGHTA, CDR2 FQGTGA. Only in-frame clones appear in the TCRdb table, and some are missing; sequencing was by immunoSEQ multiplex PCR. The sample lists tens of thousands of clones, roughly 70% seen once, with roughly 3.9% in the top ten. For this clone: Its antigen is as yet unknown.

The sequencing used CD4+ T cells from PBMCs cultured with HCoV-OC43 spike peptides, collected before COVID-19 vaccination. Subset: HCoV-OC43 spike overlapping peptide pool stimulation. The chain combines TRBV7-3 with TRBJ2-2; D remains ambiguous. The clonotype originates from a human donor who received a COVID-19 vaccine. In DNA, the CDR3 is TGTGCCAGCAGCTTAACCGGGTACGGGGAGCTGTTTTTT. Encoded protein: CASSLTGYGELFF.